What follows are 5 T cell receptor beta chains derived from one specimen sequenced in a study of shared clonotypes between healthy human individuals. Generated by immunoSEQ multiplex PCR, the TCRdb table keeps only in-frame clones and is missing some. The sample shows 2 million to 2.5 million clones, around 95% of them seen only once. Sequencing was performed on naive CD4+ T cells sorted from blood. Subset: CD45RA+ positively selected. Receptors were obtained from a man younger than 35 in good health.

This rearrangement joins TRBV4-1 to TRBJ2-7, with 8 bases matching TRBD2. V trimming: 3 bases; J trimming: 3 bases; junction bases outside the gene matches: 10. CDR3 length: 16 residues. The germline gives CDR1 MGHRA, CDR2 YSYEKL. CDR3 DNA: TGCGCCAGCAGCCACCCTCGGGGCGGGGGGTTCTACGAGCAGTACTTC. It codes for CASSHPRGGGFYEQYF.

This clone was observed a single time. The gene calls are TRBV14 and TRBJ2-3; unclear D gene. This CDR3 is 16 amino acids long. Trimming shortened V by 2 bases and J by 2 bases, and 14 bases separated the two germline ends. CDR1 SGHDN and CDR2 FVKESK come from the germline V gene. This CDR3 is CASSQWARRNTDTQYF. The CDR3 nucleotides are TGTGCCAGCAGCCAATGGGCTAGGCGGAACACAGATACGCAGTATTTT.

The rearrangement links TRBV2 to TRBJ1-1; maybe TRBD1 (5 bases). Deletions cut 4 bases from V and 2 bases from J, with 17 bases between. The CDR3 totals 16 residues. CDR1 and CDR2 (germline): SNHLY, FYNNEI. The DNA of the CDR3 is TGTGCCAGCAGTGGGTTTGTTTGGACACCCAACACTGAAGCTTTCTTT. This codes for CASSGFVWTPNTEAFF.

The J gene is TRBJ2-1, the V gene TRBV29-1, with 8 bases fitting TRBD2. V was clipped by 1 base and J by 6 bases; unmatched bases: 11. Germline CDR1 reads SQVTM; CDR2 reads ANQGSEA. The CDR3 has 16 amino acids. The CDR3 protein is CSVEGKVAGKINEQFF. The DNA for the CDR3 is TGCAGCGTTGAAGGAAAGGTAGCGGGGAAGATCAATGAGCAGTTCTTC.

A note on this clone: Different DNA sequences within this sample yield the same CDR3. The chain has TRBV7-2 and TRBJ1-1; D ambiguous. This CDR3 comprises 14 residues. CDR1 and CDR2 (germline): SGHTA, FQGNSA. V lost 3 bases to trimming and J lost 0 bases, with 8 bases between them. The CDR3 loop is CASSLRRVNTEAFF. The CDR3 region has the DNA TGTGCCAGCAGCTTGAGGAGGGTGAACACTGAAGCTTTCTTT.